Described below is a single TCR beta chain sequence and its context. Its antigen has not been determined. Base qualities are missing; no much larger clone stands one base away. The immunoSEQ Assay, a bias-controlled multiplex PCR, was used to amplify TCRbeta CDR3 regions from genomic DNA. The authors processed their data as follows. The number of nucleated cells in each sample was estimated from the amplification of reference gene primers within the assay. Sequence reads were collapsed and filtered to measure the absolute abundance of every unique TCRbeta CDR3 rearrangement. Productive Simpson clonality was computed per sample as the square root of Simpson's diversity index over productive rearrangements. What TCRdb holds here is the immuneACCESS table cut down to in-frame rearrangements. Part of the clones is not present; checked against another copy, under half of the missing clones reflect an unresolved V gene, and the others are unexplained. V and J calls plus clone size are reproduced from that table; the DNA served to infer D and trimming. The sample records more than 200,000 clones, 79% of which are singletons. The top ten clonotypes cover approximately 4% of the sample.

The data are from a study of blood T cell repertoires in COVID-19 (dated by TCRdb to the early 2020s). In terms of the full investigation: The collaborator samples originated in the United States, Italy and Spain and spanned the acute and convalescent phases of COVID-19. The prospective study material was composed of cDNA or gDNA derived from T cells, B-cell-depleted T cells, or PBMCs. Subjects who had been exposed to COVID-19, were actively infected with it, or had recovered from it provided the deeply sampled blood TCRbeta repertoires that made up the dataset. The repertoires were released in a freely available public database intended as a resource for research on the immune response to SARS-CoV-2. The samples were drawn from the first 160 participants of the ongoing ImmuneRACE study and from 1,200 or so subjects provided by 6 global collaborators. Nearly every sample came with metadata listing a de-identified subject ID, COVID-19 status, age in years and sex. HLA class I and class II types, where available, came from metadata supplied by the sample provider rather than from assay-based typing.

The CDR3 spans 15 residues, from the cysteine through the phenylalanine. Only the CDR3 part of the read is kept: 45 bases, read in frame from the first base. Trimming takes 5 bases off V and 5 bases off J; junction bases not matched to a gene: 9. Looking up the germline V gene (reference sequence) yields CDR1 MNHEY and CDR2 SMNVEV. Whole blood was collected in K2EDTA tubes by collaborating institutions according to the institutions' own protocols. For TCRbeta analysis, collaborator samples were shipped as frozen whole blood, as isolated PBMCs, or as DNA extracted from either sample type. Overall study results and their limits: The amount of clinical and demographic metadata varied by source and participant and was provided uncurated.

This receptor was obtained from a woman between 40 and 55 years old with active or convalescent COVID-19. Recombination connected TRBV27 to TRBJ1-5; the central 7 bases match TRBD1. Sequencing was performed on peripheral blood. CDR3 loop: CASSPTGPRYQPQHF. The sequenced DNA is TGTGCCAGCAGTCCGACAGGGCCTCGATATCAGCCCCAGCATTTT.